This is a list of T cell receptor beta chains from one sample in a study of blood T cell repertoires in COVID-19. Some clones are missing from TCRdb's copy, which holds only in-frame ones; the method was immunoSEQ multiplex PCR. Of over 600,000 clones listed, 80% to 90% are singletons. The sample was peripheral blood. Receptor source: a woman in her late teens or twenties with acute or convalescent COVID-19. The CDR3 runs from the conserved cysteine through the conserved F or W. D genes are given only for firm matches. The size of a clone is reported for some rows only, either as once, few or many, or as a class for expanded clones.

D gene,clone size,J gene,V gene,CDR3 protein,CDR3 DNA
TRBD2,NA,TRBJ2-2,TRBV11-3,CASSLGPAGEAGELFF,TGTGCCAGCAGCTTAGGCCCCGCGGGAGAGGCCGGGGAGCTGTTTTTT
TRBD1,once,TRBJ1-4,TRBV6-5,CASSWTGIRWEKLFF,TGTGCCAGCAGTTGGACAGGGATTCGATGGGAAAAACTGTTTTTT
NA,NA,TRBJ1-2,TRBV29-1,CSVGTGYGYTF,TGCAGCGTTGGTACAGGGTATGGCTACACCTTC
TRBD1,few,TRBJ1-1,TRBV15,CATSRETGGTEAFF,TGTGCCACCAGCAGAGAGACAGGGGGCACTGAAGCTTTCTTT
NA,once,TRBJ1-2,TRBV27,CASSLGARGGNGYTF,TGTGCCAGCAGTTTAGGGGCGCGGGGGGGTAATGGCTACACCTTC
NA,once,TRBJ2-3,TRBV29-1,CSGASLGWEGEDTQYF,TGCAGCGGTGCCAGCCTTGGTTGGGAAGGGGAAGATACGCAGTATTTT
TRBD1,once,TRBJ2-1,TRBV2,CASRADRGQFYNEQFF,TGTGCCAGCAGAGCAGACAGGGGGCAATTTTACAATGAGCAGTTCTTC
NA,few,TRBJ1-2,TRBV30,CAWSVGVGYTF,TGTGCCTGGAGTGTAGGGGTAGGCTACACCTTC
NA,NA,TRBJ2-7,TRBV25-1,CASSEPGSNYEQYF,TGTGCCAGCAGTGAACCAGGGTCCAACTACGAGCAGTACTTC
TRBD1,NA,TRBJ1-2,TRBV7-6,CASSPGQFIYGYTF,TGTGCCAGCAGCCCGGGACAGTTTATCTATGGCTACACCTTC
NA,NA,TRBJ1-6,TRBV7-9,CASSLLSRSPLHF,TGTGCCAGCAGCTTATTGAGTCGCTCACCCCTCCACTTT
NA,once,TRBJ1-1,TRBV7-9,CASSPTQGRNTEAFF,TGTGCCAGCAGCCCCACCCAGGGGAGGAACACTGAAGCTTTCTTT
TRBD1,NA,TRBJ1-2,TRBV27,CASRGLRGTDYGYTF,TGTGCCAGCAGGGGACTCAGGGGGACCGACTATGGCTACACCTTC
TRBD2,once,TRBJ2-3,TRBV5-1,CASSLVSGGPSDTQYF,TGCGCCAGCAGCTTGGTTTCGGGGGGGCCCTCAGATACGCAGTATTTT
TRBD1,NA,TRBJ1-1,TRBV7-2,CASSPGRGPSFTEAFF,TGTGCCAGCAGCCCGGGAAGGGGGCCTTCGTTTACTGAAGCTTTCTTT
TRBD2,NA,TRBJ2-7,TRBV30,CAWSTPTGLALSYEQYF,TGTGCCTGGAGTACTCCGACCGGACTAGCTCTTAGCTACGAGCAGTACTTC
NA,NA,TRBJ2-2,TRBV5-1,CASSSQGDTGELFF,TGCGCCAGCAGCTCCCAGGGCGACACCGGGGAGCTGTTTTTT
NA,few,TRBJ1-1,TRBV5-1,CASSLMGGTMNTEAFF,TGCGCCAGCAGCTTGATGGGAGGGACTATGAACACTGAAGCTTTCTTT
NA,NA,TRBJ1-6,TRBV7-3,CASSLTAGGNSPLHF,TGTGCCAGCAGCTTAACAGCAGGAGGGAATTCACCCCTCCACTTT
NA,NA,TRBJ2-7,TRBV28,CASSLLDYEQYF,TGTGCCAGCAGTTTATTAGACTACGAGCAGTACTTC
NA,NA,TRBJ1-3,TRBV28,CASSFGGSGNTIYF,TGTGCCAGCAGTTTCGGGGGGTCTGGAAACACCATATATTTT
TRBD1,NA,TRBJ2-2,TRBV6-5,CASSPGTGETGELFF,TGTGCCAGCAGCCCCGGGACAGGGGAAACCGGGGAGCTGTTTTTT
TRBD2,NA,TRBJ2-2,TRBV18,CASSPLVAGRWGTGELFF,TGTGCCAGCTCACCACTTGTAGCGGGACGATGGGGAACCGGGGAGCTGTTTTTT
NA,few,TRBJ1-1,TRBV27,CASSLGGVNTEAFF,TGTGCCAGCAGTTTAGGAGGGGTGAACACTGAAGCTTTCTTT
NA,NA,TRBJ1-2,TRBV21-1,CASPRTGVRQGYTF,TGTGCCAGCCCCCGGACAGGGGTTAGACAAGGCTACACCTTC
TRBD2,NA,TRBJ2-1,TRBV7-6,CASSLMGGDYNEQFF,TGTGCCAGCAGCTTAATGGGGGGGGACTACAATGAGCAGTTCTTC
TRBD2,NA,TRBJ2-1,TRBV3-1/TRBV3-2,CATERGGSEQFF,TGTGCCACCGAACGGGGGGGAAGTGAGCAGTTCTTC
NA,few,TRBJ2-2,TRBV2,CASRVWTANTGELFF,TGTGCCAGCAGAGTTTGGACAGCGAACACCGGGGAGCTGTTTTTT
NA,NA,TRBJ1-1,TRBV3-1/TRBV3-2,CASSHSTEAFF,TGTGCCAGCAGCCACTCCACTGAAGCTTTCTTT
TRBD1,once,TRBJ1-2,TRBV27,CASRIFPGDRAYTF,TGTGCCAGCAGGATATTTCCTGGGGACAGGGCTTACACCTTC
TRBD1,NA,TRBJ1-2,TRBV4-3,CASSPLTGLGYTF,TGCGCCAGCAGCCCCCTGACAGGGCTTGGCTACACCTTC
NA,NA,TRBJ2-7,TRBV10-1,CASSRGGGEQYF,TGCGCCAGCAGCCGGGGTGGAGGCGAGCAGTACTTC
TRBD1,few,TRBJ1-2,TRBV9,CASSAGTGYGYTF,TGTGCCAGCAGCGCCGGGACAGGCTATGGCTACACCTTC
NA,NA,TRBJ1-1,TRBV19,CASSSRGWGTEAFF,TGTGCCAGTAGTTCCAGGGGTTGGGGCACTGAAGCTTTCTTT
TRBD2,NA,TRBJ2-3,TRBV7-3,CASSLIPGLAGYGTDTQYF,TGTGCCAGCAGCTTAATTCCGGGACTAGCGGGGTATGGCACAGATACGCAGTATTTT
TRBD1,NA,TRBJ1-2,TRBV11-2,CASSLVYTGTGVLYGYTF,TGTGCCAGCAGCTTAGTGTACACCGGGACAGGGGTTCTTTATGGCTACACCTTC
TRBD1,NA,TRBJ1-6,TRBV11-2,CASRSAQGAVPTSPLHF,TGTGCCAGCAGGTCGGCACAGGGGGCCGTACCGACCTCACCCCTCCACTTT
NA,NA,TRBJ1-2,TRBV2,CASRQDQSGGYTF,TGTGCCAGCAGACAGGATCAGTCGGGTGGCTACACCTTC
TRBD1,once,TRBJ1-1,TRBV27,CASSLVQGALAFF,TGTGCCAGCAGTTTAGTACAGGGGGCTTTAGCTTTCTTT
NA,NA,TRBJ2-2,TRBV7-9,CASSLTWGEGTGELFF,TGTGCCAGCAGCCTCACCTGGGGGGAAGGCACCGGGGAGCTGTTTTTT
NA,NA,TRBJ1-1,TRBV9,CASSVQGKEAFF,TGTGCCAGCAGCGTCCAGGGTAAGGAGGCTTTCTTT
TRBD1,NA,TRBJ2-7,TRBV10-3,CATDTGGNSYEQYF,TGTGCGACCGACACAGGGGGGAACTCCTACGAGCAGTACTTC
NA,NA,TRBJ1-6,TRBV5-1,CASSLGGPQNNSPLHF,TGCGCCAGCAGCTTAGGCGGCCCCCAAAATAATTCACCCCTCCACTTT
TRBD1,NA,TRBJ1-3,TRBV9,CASSATGDSSGNTIYF,TGTGCCAGCAGCGCCACAGGGGACAGCTCTGGAAACACCATATATTTT
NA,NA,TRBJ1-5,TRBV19,CASRSGGGNQPQHF,TGTGCCAGTAGGTCGGGGGGCGGCAATCAGCCCCAGCATTTT
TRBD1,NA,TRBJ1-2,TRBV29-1,CGSTGGAYGYTF,TGCGGGTCGACAGGGGGCGCCTATGGCTACACCTTC
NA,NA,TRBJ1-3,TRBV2,CASTGGEVAGNTIYF,TGTGCCAGCACCGGCGGCGAAGTTGCTGGAAACACCATATATTTT
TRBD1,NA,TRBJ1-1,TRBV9,CASRTGGEQGEAFF,TGTGCCAGCAGGACAGGGGGAGAACAGGGTGAAGCTTTCTTT
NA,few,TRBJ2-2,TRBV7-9,CASSLTGELFF,TGTGCCAGCAGCCTTACCGGGGAGCTGTTTTTT
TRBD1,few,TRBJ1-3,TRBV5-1,CASSMGQGGNTIYF,TGCGCCAGCAGCATGGGACAGGGGGGAAACACCATATATTTT
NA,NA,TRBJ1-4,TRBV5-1,CASSRRDINEKLFF,TGCGCCAGCAGCCGCAGGGATATCAATGAAAAACTGTTTTTT
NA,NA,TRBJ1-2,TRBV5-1,CASSMTVDYGYTF,TGCGCCAGCAGCATGACAGTTGACTATGGCTACACCTTC
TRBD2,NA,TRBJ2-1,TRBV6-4,CASSVTPRGGGNEQFF,TGTGCCAGCAGTGTCACCCCCAGAGGCGGGGGCAATGAGCAGTTCTTC
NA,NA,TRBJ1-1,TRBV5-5,CASSNTALVAFF,TGTGCCAGCAGCAATACGGCCCTAGTGGCTTTCTTT
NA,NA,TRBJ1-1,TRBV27,CASSLRAGYTEAFF,TGTGCCAGCAGTTTAAGGGCGGGGTACACTGAAGCTTTCTTT
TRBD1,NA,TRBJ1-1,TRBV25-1,CASSAGQGSEAFF,TGTGCCAGCAGTGCGGGACAGGGGAGTGAAGCTTTCTTT
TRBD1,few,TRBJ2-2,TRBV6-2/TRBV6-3,CASSYGDRSAGELFF,TGTGCCAGCAGTTATGGGGACAGGTCGGCCGGGGAGCTGTTTTTT
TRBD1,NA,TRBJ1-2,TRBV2,CASSGTGKRYGYTF,TGTGCCAGCAGTGGGACAGGGAAAAGATATGGCTACACCTTC
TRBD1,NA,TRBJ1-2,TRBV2,CASSGGQNYGYTF,TGTGCCAGCAGTGGGGGACAGAACTATGGCTACACCTTC
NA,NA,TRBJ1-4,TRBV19,CASSIKSGEKLFF,TGTGCCAGTAGTATCAAAAGCGGGGAAAAACTGTTTTTT